These 16 T cell receptor beta chains share one sample of origin, sequenced in a study of blood T cells in healthy people across ages. The second PCR ran about 6 to 11 cycles with a sample-barcoded 5' primer and J-beta primers. TCRdb redid the calling of the 5' RACE reads with MiXCR, one entry per CDR3 protein. The sample gives some 550,000 distinct CDR3 sequences, 40% to 50% of which show up once; around 23% is in the top ten. The specimen sequenced was blood. The source of these receptors is an elderly man in good health.

The rearrangement uses TRBV7-2 and TRBJ2-7; D may be TRBD2 (6 bases). This CDR3 is built from 16 residues. Germline CDR1 reads SGHTA; CDR2 reads FQGNSA. The V gene lost 2 bases and the J gene lost 3 bases, with 17 bases spanning the gap. The CDR3 sequence: CASSLRLASVGYEQYF. The DNA of the CDR3 is TGTGCCAGCAGCTTACGCCTAGCGAGCGTGGGCTACGAGCAGTACTTC.

In this sample, this clonotype turned up a few times. V gene TRBV20-1 combines with J gene TRBJ2-3, with D tentatively TRBD2 (5 bases). CDR3 size: 13 residues. The V gene lost 6 bases and the J gene lost 4 bases, with 14 bases spanning the gap. CDR1 is DFQATT, CDR2 SNEGSKA, per germline (reference sequence). CDR3 amino acids: CSAPAGPSDTQYF. CDR3 coding DNA: TGCAGTGCGCCGGCGGGCCCATCAGATACGCAGTATTTT.

J is TRBJ2-7 and V is TRBV7-6; D perhaps matches TRBD1 (6 bases). Trimming left V 4 bases short and J 5 bases short, with 18 bases between. The CDR3 sequence is 15 residues long. Germline values: CDR1 SGHVS, CDR2 FNYEAQ. CDR3 region: CASSWVRGLGDEQYF. DNA for the CDR3: TGTGCCAGCAGCTGGGTCAGGGGCCTTGGGGACGAGCAGTACTTC.

This clonotype has a handful of counts. The rearrangement links TRBV27 to TRBJ1-1; D uncertain. Germline V gives CDR1 MNHEY, CDR2 SMNVEV (reference sequence). V shed 2 bases and J shed 1 base, with 5 bases lying between them. The CDR3 contains 13 residues. CDR3 DNA: TGTGCCAGCAGTTTACTCGAGAACACTGAAGCTTTCTTT. Translation: CASSLLENTEAFF.

This rearrangement joins TRBV3-1 to TRBJ1-5; D not certain. Germline lookup yields CDR1 LGHDT and CDR2 YNNKEL (reference sequence). There are 14 residues in the CDR3. Deletions cut 6 bases from V and 0 bases from J, with 9 bases between. Here the CDR3 DNA reads TGTGCCAGCAGTCCAACCGTTAGCAATCAGCCCCAGCATTTT. Its translation is CASSPTVSNQPQHF.

The chain joins TRBV9 to TRBJ2-6; D is ambiguous. The CDR3 totals 15 residues. Trimming stripped 0 bases from V and 0 bases from J, with 4 bases between. Per germline, CDR1 SGDLS and CDR2 YYNGEE. CDR3 sequence: CASSVGHSGANVLTF. The CDR3 nucleotides are TGTGCCAGCAGCGTAGGTCACTCTGGGGCCAACGTCCTGACTTTC. Looking up the rest from reference TRBV9 and TRBJ2-6 gives the full variable domain: DSGVTQTPKHLITATGQRVTLRCSPRSGDLSVYWYQQSLDQGLQFLIQYYNGEERAKGNILERFSAQQFPDLHSELNLSSLELGDSALYFCASSVGHSGANVLTFGAGSRLTVL.

This clonotype was recorded a few times. This chain links TRBV4-2 with TRBJ1-1, with 7 positions matching TRBD1. Germline V CDR1 and CDR2: LGHNA, YNFKEQ. J was trimmed by 11 bases and V by 0 bases; bases with no gene match: 9. This CDR3 is 14 amino acids long. The CDR3 nucleotides read TGTGCCAGCAGCCAAGATTACGGGAGGGGGCTCGCTTTCTTT. Amino acid sequence: CASSQDYGRGLAFF.

V is TRBV5-1 and J is TRBJ2-1, with 8 bases lining up with TRBD1. The CDR3 has 14 residues. Germline V gene data show CDR1 as SGHRS and CDR2 as YFSETQ. V shed 4 bases and J 8 bases; nucleotides not matched to a gene: 8. The CDR3: CASSLGQGHHEQFF. CDR3 nucleotide sequence: TGCGCCAGCAGCCTAGGACAGGGTCACCATGAGCAGTTCTTC.

The CDR3 bases are TGCAGTGCTAGGGGGATTAGCGGGGGGGCCTATGAGACCCAGTACTTC. This translates into CSARGISGGAYETQYF. The chain uses TRBV20-1 and TRBJ2-5; 11 nucleotides agree with TRBD2. Trimming removed 3 bases from V and 5 bases from J; junction bases left unmatched: 11. This CDR3 is built from 16 residues. The germline V gene encodes CDR1 DFQATT and CDR2 SNEGSKA (reference sequence).

V usage is TRBV9 and J usage is TRBJ1-6, with 10 positions matching TRBD1. With 4 bases clipped from V and 0 bases from J, the junction kept 10 bases outside the gene matches. Germline CDR1 reads SGDLS; CDR2 reads YYNGEE. The CDR3 is 19 residues long. CDR3 region: CASSPGTGALSSYNSPLHF. The CDR3 coding sequence is TGTGCCAGCAGCCCTGGGACAGGGGCTTTGAGCTCCTATAATTCACCCCTCCACTTT.

The chain carries TRBV12-3 or TRBV12-4 and TRBJ1-5, with a tentative D call TRBD1 (5 bases). Trimming pared 3 bases from V and 5 bases from J, leaving 11 bases between. The CDR3 sequence is 14 residues long. DNA of the CDR3: TGTGCCAGCAGTTTTAGGCAGGGCCATCAGCCCCAGCATTTT. It yields the protein CASSFRQGHQPQHF.

The J gene is TRBJ1-5, the V gene TRBV6-2 or TRBV6-3; the match to TRBD1 covers 8 bases. The CDR3 totals 15 residues. Germline-derived CDR1 and CDR2 are MNHEY and SVGEGT. J gave up 5 bases and V 4 bases, and 7 bases lay outside the gene matches. CDR3 nucleotide sequence: TGTGCCAGCAGTTTGACACAGGGGGGTTATCAGCCCCAGCATTTT. Its protein is CASSLTQGGYQPQHF.

This chain uses TRBV12-3 or TRBV12-4 with TRBJ2-7; D possibly corresponds to TRBD1 (6 bases). V was trimmed by 5 bases and J by 2 bases, leaving 19 bases between them. The CDR3 runs to 16 residues. DNA for the CDR3: TGTGCCAGCAGTGCGCACACAGGGCACGCTACCTACGAGCAGTACTTC. Translating it yields CASSAHTGHATYEQYF.

This clonotype was detected a few times. One junction end disagrees with the germline gene, perhaps due to a read error. The chain links TRBV7-9 to TRBJ2-7; no firm D call. The CDR3 is 11 residues long. Germline V gene data show CDR1 as SEHNR and CDR2 as FQNEAQ (reference sequence). The CDR3 protein is CATSILYEQYF. CDR3 DNA sequence: TGTGCCACCAGCATTCTCTACGAGCAGTACTTC.

V is TRBV3-1 and J is TRBJ2-1; D might be TRBD1 (5 bases). This CDR3 is built from 13 residues. V was cut by 3 bases and J by 8 bases, with 11 bases left in between. Germline V gene data show CDR1 as LGHDT and CDR2 as YNNKEL (reference sequence). Here the CDR3 DNA reads TGTGCCAGCAGCCAGGCTCAGGGCTATGAGCAGTTCTTC. Translated: CASSQAQGYEQFF.

The chain uses TRBV6-2 or TRBV6-3 and TRBJ2-1; 9 bases fit TRBD2. Trimming cost V 6 bases and J 5 bases; bases outside gene matches: 2. This CDR3 comprises 13 residues. The germline V gene has CDR1 MNHEY and CDR2 SVGEGT. The CDR3 is CASRPSGDNEQFF. The CDR3 DNA reads as TGTGCCAGCAGGCCTAGCGGGGACAATGAGCAGTTCTTC.